Included here is one TCR beta chain sequence, with context. This clone came up once. No cognate antigen has been identified for it. Base qualities are not recorded, but no much larger clone differs from it by a single base. Reading from cysteine to phenylalanine, the CDR3 counts 15 amino acids. The sequence is cut down to CDR3 DNA, 45 bases in frame from base 1. Sequences SGHRS (CDR1) and YFSETQ (CDR2) are obtained from the germline V gene. Here V drops 3 bases and J drops 6 bases, and the junction holds 12 bases not matched to any gene. Genomic DNA was extracted from sorted cells for sequencing of the TCRbeta CDR3 region. The immunoSEQ Assay was used to sequence the TCRbeta CDR3 regions. The source is immuneACCESS, and TCRdb retained only in-frame sequences with V and J called. Part of the clones is not carried over; for the studies checked, unresolved V genes explain less than half of this, and the remainder is unexplained. The sample table holds roughly 100,000 clones, of which under 95% were seen once. The ten top clones hold over 0.7% of the sample.

The sample originates from a study of OX40 agonist ivuxolimab in advanced cancers. In terms of the full investigation: The costimulatory receptor OX40 (CD134) was targeted by ivuxolimab, a fully human IgG2 agonistic monoclonal antibody. Partial responses occurred in three dose-escalation patients, of whom one had hepatocellular carcinoma and two had cutaneous melanoma. Patients were allowed to have had prior anti-PD-1, anti-PD-L1 or anti-CTLA-4 therapy, and approximately 39% of the dose-escalation patients had been treated with checkpoint inhibitors. Intravenous ivuxolimab was administered to patients every 2 weeks at six dose levels: 0.01, 0.1, 0.3, 1.5, 3 and 10 mg/kg. The paper covers the monotherapy dose-escalation part of the phase I ivuxolimab trial, which included N ≈ 57 patients. A male proportion of about 79% and a mean age of roughly 55 years, ranging from roughly 23 to 90, were recorded for the dose-escalation cohort. Of the approximately 50 dose-escalation patients, hepatocellular carcinoma was present in 19, melanoma in approximately 15, renal cell carcinoma in 9 and head and neck cancer in 9. The purpose of peripheral TCRbeta sequencing was to test whether ivuxolimab changed TCR sequence diversity and led to clonal T-cell expansion. On the study overall, not on this receptor specifically: Clonal expansion of both CD4+ and CD8+ blood T cells was observed from baseline to week 6 at doses 0.1 to 3.0 mg/kg. Low levels of normalized T-cell clonal expansion were also seen in some nonresponding patients. Which antigens the clonally expanded peripheral T cells were specific for was not determined. After ivuxolimab, more expanded clones were found on average in CD8+ T cells than in CD4+ T cells. In the 0.1-3.0 mg/kg groups, partial responders were among the patients with the lowest normalized peripheral clonal expansion, particularly in CD8+ T cells.

The trial excluded patients who had a history of autoimmune disease or who were on systemic immunosuppression. Peripheral blood for TCR sequencing was drawn from every dose cohort at baseline, at cycle 4 day 1 and at cycle 7 day 1. Samples were obtained from an open-label, multicenter, first-in-human phase I dose-escalation trial of ivuxolimab. Adults with locally advanced or metastatic melanoma, renal cell carcinoma, hepatocellular carcinoma or head and neck squamous cell carcinoma were enrolled in the trial. Before TCR sequencing, CD4+ T cells and CD8+ T cells were sorted from peripheral blood as separate populations.

This clonotype was sampled from an adult with an advanced solid tumor such as melanoma, head and neck, liver or kidney cancer. The chain couples TRBV5-1 to TRBJ2-7; 7 bases in the junction line up with TRBD2. The source material was CD4+ or CD8+ T cells sorted from blood, sampled in a trial of the OX40 agonist ivuxolimab. This receptor carries the CDR3 CASSSRTSGLSEQYF. The DNA is as follows: TGCGCCAGCAGCTCGAGGACTAGTGGTTTATCCGAGCAGTACTTC.